These 5 T cell receptor beta chains were sequenced from one sample in a study of patients and donors after allogeneic stem cell transplantation. TCRdb ran MiXCR on the RT-PCR reads and lists one entry per CDR3 protein. Of 70,000 or so distinct CDR3 sequences listed, around 27% were seen once; the top ten hold more than 25%. Source material: blood, either unsorted or a sorted T cell fraction (not recorded which). The receptors were sampled from a human donor who was either an allogeneic HSCT recipient or a stem cell or donor lymphocyte infusion donor (not recorded which). It is not recorded whose cells these are; they may come from a transplant donor.

In its sample, this clonotype was seen many times. The CDR3 coding sequence is TGTGCCAGCAGCGCGACCCCCCCCGCGGGCATGGGCTACACCTTC. Protein: CASSATPPAGMGYTF. V gene TRBV9 combines with J gene TRBJ1-2; D is uncertain. Trimming cost V 3 bases and J 8 bases, with 20 bases left between them. This CDR3 spans 15 amino acids. CDR1 and CDR2 from the germline V gene are SGDLS and YYNGEE.

The genes are TRBV10-3 and TRBJ2-1; 7 nucleotides agree with TRBD2. The germline CDR1 and CDR2 sequences are ENHRY and SYGVKD. The CDR3 consists of 15 residues. With V trimmed by 7 bases and J by 8 bases, 14 bases remained unmatched. The CDR3 reads CAITVKASGVHEQFF. In nucleotides, the CDR3 is TGTGCCATCACAGTCAAGGCTAGCGGAGTCCATGAGCAGTTCTTC.

This clonotype was detected many times. V and J are TRBV7-2 and TRBJ2-3; D is unclear. V was shortened by 10 bases and J by 3 bases, with 20 bases between the two germline ends. There are 15 residues in the CDR3. Germline V gene data show CDR1 as SGHTA and CDR2 as FQGNSA. The CDR3 DNA follows: TGTGCCACCCACAGAGGCCACGTCTTTACAGATACGCAGTATTTT. This translates into CATHRGHVFTDTQYF.

V usage is TRBV29-1 and J usage is TRBJ1-6; D not resolved. Germline lookup yields CDR1 SQVTM and CDR2 ANQGSEA. The CDR3 contains 13 residues. Trimming removed 4 bases at V and 10 bases at J, with 14 bases between. The CDR3 protein is CSVGTRRGSPLHF. CDR3 DNA: TGCAGCGTTGGCACCCGCAGAGGATCACCCCTCCACTTT.

The sample holds a few counts of this clonotype. The V and J genes are TRBV4-1 and TRBJ2-1, with 10 bases lining up with TRBD2. CDR1 is MGHRA and CDR2 is YSYEKL in the germline V gene. CDR3 length: 17 residues. Trimming removed 2 bases from V and 9 bases from J; junction bases left unmatched: 13. CDR3 in amino acids: CASSQPKKRTSGLEQFF. The DNA of the CDR3 is TGCGCCAGCAGCCAACCCAAGAAGAGGACTAGCGGCCTTGAGCAGTTCTTC.